These 23 T cell receptor beta chains were sequenced from one sample in a study of blood T cells in healthy people across ages. PCR was performed a second time for about 7 to 12 cycles using a sample-barcoded 5' primer and a J-beta primer mix. One entry per CDR3 protein results from TCRdb running MiXCR on the 5' RACE reads. The sample lists around 990,000 distinct CDR3 sequences; roughly 24% were seen once. These data were also filed under a second study, of T cells of mothers and their children.

Material: blood. Every receptor here comes from a girl aged 2-10 years in good health.

Worth noting for this clonotype: No conserved phenylalanine or tryptophan is present at the end of the CDR3, so a read error is the likely explanation. This rearrangement joins TRBV4-1 to TRBJ2-7; 7 positions match TRBD2. Germline values: CDR1 MGHRA, CDR2 YSYEKL. The trim removed 5 bases at V and 3 bases at J, leaving 4 bases unmatched. The CDR3 is made up of 13 amino acids. In nucleotides, the CDR3 is TGCGCCAGCAGCTCGGGAGGTAGCTACGAGCAGTACTCC. Amino acid sequence: CASSSGGSYEQYS.

This clonotype was counted between two and nine times. The chain is built from TRBV21-1 and TRBJ2-2; the D call TRBD1 from the table was never checked on the DNA. TRBV21-1 is a known pseudogene. The CDR3 is 15 residues long. The CDR3 DNA follows: TGTGCCAGCAGCAAAGGCCCCAAGAACACCGGGGAGCTGTTTTTT. Translated, it gives CASSKGPKNTGELFF.

V and J are TRBV29-1 and TRBJ2-5, with D uncertain. TRBJ2-1 matches the DNA end more closely, so the J call is doubtful. This CDR3 comprises 12 residues. The germline V gene encodes CDR1 SQVTM and CDR2 ANQGSEA. CDR3 nucleotide sequence: TGCAGCCCTATGGCCAGCGATAATGAGCAGTTCTTC. Its translation: CSPMASDNEQFF.

A note on this clonotype: Its ends do not fully match the called genes, so a read error is possible. This sequence joins TRBV10-3 and TRBJ2-1, with 7 nucleotides matching TRBD1. This CDR3 is 15 amino acids long. Germline assignment: CDR1 ENHRY and CDR2 SYGVKD. The CDR3 loop is CAISLTGTEYNEQSF. The CDR3 region has the DNA TGTGCCATCAGTCTAACAGGGACAGAGTACAATGAGCAGTCCTTC.

J is TRBJ1-4 and V is TRBV4-1; D might be TRBD1 (5 bases). Trimming took off 1 base at V and 8 bases at J, with 11 bases between the two ends. Per germline, CDR1 MGHRA and CDR2 YSYEKL. The CDR3 extends over 14 amino acids. DNA for the CDR3: TGCGCCAGCAGCCAAGTAGGGGTCGAGGAAAAACTGTTTTTT. The encoded protein is CASSQVGVEEKLFF.

The chain combines TRBV2 with TRBJ2-6; no clear D. In germline, CDR1 is SNHLY, CDR2 FYNNEI. V lost 3 bases to trimming and J lost 0 bases, with 9 bases between them. This CDR3 contains 16 residues. The CDR3 nucleotides are TGTGCCAGCAGTGAGGGCCCAATCTCTGGGGCCAACGTCCTGACTTTC. Its translation is CASSEGPISGANVLTF.

This clonotype was recorded a few times. This rearrangement joins TRBV20-1 to TRBJ2-2; D is uncertain. V lost 6 bases and J lost 6, with 17 bases in between. The CDR3 consists of 14 residues. The germline gives CDR1 DFQATT, CDR2 SNEGSKA (reference sequence). DNA of the CDR3: TGCAGTGCAAGTGCCACTTCTAGACCCGGGGAGCTGTTTTTT. Translation gives CSASATSRPGELFF.

The chain combines TRBV29-1 with TRBJ2-7, with TRBD2 matching 12 bases. Germline V gene sequence: CDR1 SQVTM, CDR2 ANQGSEA. This CDR3 is built from 14 residues. Losses at the gene ends were 4 bases for V and 4 bases for J; bases not matched to a gene: 5. CDR3 sequence: CSVAGLAGIYEQYF. CDR3 DNA sequence: TGCAGCGTTGCAGGACTAGCGGGAATTTACGAGCAGTACTTC.

The rearrangement uses TRBV10-3 and TRBJ2-2, with D perhaps TRBD2 (6 bases). There are 14 residues in the CDR3. V shed 6 bases and J shed 2 bases, with 10 bases lying between them. Germline CDR1 is ENHRY and CDR2 is SYGVKD. Here the CDR3 DNA reads TGTGCCATCAGAACGGGACTCAACACCGGGGAGCTGTTTTTT. It specifies CAIRTGLNTGELFF.

A few counts support this clonotype. The genes are TRBV24-1 and TRBJ1-4; 9 nucleotides align to TRBD1. This CDR3 has 16 residues. Germline V gene data show CDR1 as KGHDR and CDR2 as SFDVKD. Trimming at V came to 4 bases and at J to 7 bases, leaving 9 bases not matched to a gene. The CDR3 protein is CATSESQGQGPEKLFF. Here the CDR3 DNA reads TGTGCCACCAGTGAATCACAGGGACAGGGACCTGAAAAACTGTTTTTT.

The chain couples TRBV28 to TRBJ2-3; D is possibly TRBD2 (5 bases). CDR3 length: 15 residues. The germline V gene has CDR1 MDHEN and CDR2 SYDVKM. The V gene lost 8 bases and the J gene lost 1 base, with 16 bases spanning the gap. The CDR3 coding sequence is TGTGCCAGCGCCGGTGGGCGGGCCGGCACAGATACGCAGTATTTT. It encodes CASAGGRAGTDTQYF. The complete variable domain, with remaining parts taken from reference TRBV28 and TRBJ2-3, reads DVKVTQSSRYLVKRTGEKVFLECVQDMDHENMFWYRQDPGLGLRLIYFSYDVKMKEKGDIPEGYSVSREKKERFSLILESASTNQTSMYLCASAGGRAGTDTQYFGPGTRLTVL.

This chain connects TRBV7-2 to TRBJ2-5; 8 bases map to TRBD1. Trimming at V came to 5 bases and at J to 11 bases, leaving 4 bases not matched to a gene. CDR1 is SGHTA and CDR2 is FQGNSA in the germline V gene. This CDR3 is built from 11 residues. CDR3 bases: TGTGCCAGCAGCGGCCGGGACAGGCAGTACTTC. Translation: CASSGRDRQYF.

This chain uses TRBV10-3 with TRBJ2-3; no definite D call. The CDR3 loop spans 11 amino acids. Germline loops: CDR1 ENHRY, CDR2 SYGVKD. Trimming shortened V by 6 bases and J by 2 bases, and 3 bases separated the two germline ends. The CDR3 loop is CAIRVTDTQYF. Here the CDR3 DNA reads TGTGCCATCAGGGTCACAGATACGCAGTATTTT.

This clonotype was counted many times. The chain links TRBV7-9 to TRBJ2-1, with 7 bases aligning to TRBD2. The CDR3 has 14 residues. V shed 3 bases, J shed 3 bases, and the junction held 2 bases outside the gene matches. Germline CDR1 is SEHNR and CDR2 is FQNEAQ (reference sequence). For the CDR3, the DNA is TGTGCCAGCAGCTTTAGCGGGTACTACAATGAGCAGTTCTTC. Translation: CASSFSGYYNEQFF.

This clonotype was observed a handful of times. J is TRBJ1-2 and V is TRBV3-1; D might be TRBD1 (6 bases). V was clipped by 4 bases and J by 8 bases, with 14 bases between them. This CDR3 comprises 13 residues. Germline V CDR1 and CDR2: LGHDT, YNNKEL (reference sequence). The chain's CDR3 is CASSRTVSGGYTF. Here the CDR3 DNA reads TGTGCCAGCAGCCGGACAGTGAGCGGGGGCTACACCTTC.

This clonotype showed up many times. The gene calls are TRBV9 and TRBJ2-5, with unresolved D. Germline CDR1 SGDLS, CDR2 YYNGEE. This CDR3 is built from 13 residues. Trimming removed 3 bases at V and 2 bases at J, with 8 bases between. CDR3 nucleotides: TGTGCCAGCAGCGACGGTCTTCAAGAGACCCAGTACTTC. Its translation is CASSDGLQETQYF.

The sample holds a few counts of this clonotype. This sequence joins TRBV20-1 and TRBJ1-2, with D unclear. V dropped 1 base and J dropped 3 bases, with 21 bases sitting between them. CDR1 is DFQATT, CDR2 SNEGSKA, per germline (reference sequence). The CDR3 runs 17 residues. The CDR3 protein is CSARGRAIILTDYGYTF. The DNA of the CDR3 is TGCAGTGCTAGAGGACGAGCAATTATACTAACTGACTATGGCTACACCTTC.

This chain joins TRBV6-5 and TRBJ2-5, with TRBD2 as a possible D gene (5 bases). The CDR3 runs 11 residues. CDR1 is MNHEY and CDR2 is SVGAGI in the germline V gene. V was pared by 7 bases and J by 13 bases, with 16 bases between. CDR3 DNA sequence: TGTGCCAGCACCAAAGGCGGGTGGTGGTACTTC. It encodes CASTKGGWWYF.

The CDR3 here is CASSQDLGGPGSTDTQYF. Here the CDR3 DNA reads TGTGCCAGCAGCCAAGATCTTGGCGGGCCAGGGAGCACAGATACGCAGTATTTT. The V gene is TRBV3-1, the J gene TRBJ2-3; D may match TRBD1 or TRBD2 (5 bases each). V was shortened by 0 bases and J by 0 bases, with 16 bases between the two germline ends. Germline V lookup: CDR1 LGHDT, CDR2 YNNKEL (reference sequence). The CDR3 consists of 18 residues.

The rearrangement uses TRBV11-2 and TRBJ2-7; the D gene is possibly TRBD2 (6 bases). V lost 0 bases, J lost 3 bases, and 9 bases lay in between. The CDR3 is 14 residues long. The germline V gene encodes CDR1 SGHAT and CDR2 FQNNGV. The CDR3 DNA reads TGTGCCAGCAGCTTAGAGAGGGGAGGCTACGAGCAGTACTTC. Protein: CASSLERGGYEQYF.

In this sample, this clonotype turned up a few times. This chain's CDR3 is CASSLVNAGEQFF. DNA for the CDR3: TGTGCCAGCAGCTTAGTGAACGCGGGAGAGCAGTTCTTC. The rearrangement uses TRBV7-2 and TRBJ2-1, with TRBD2 as a possible D gene (6 bases). V lost 1 base and J 10 bases, leaving 11 bases between the germline ends. This CDR3 region has 13 residues. Germline assignment: CDR1 SGHTA and CDR2 FQGNSA.

The chain carries TRBV29-1 and TRBJ2-1, with TRBD2 matching over 7 bases. The CDR3 sequence is 15 residues long. Per germline, CDR1 SQVTM and CDR2 ANQGSEA. Trimming took 6 bases from V and 6 from J; bases not matched to a gene: 14. CDR3: CSVIGTTNIRNEQFF. CDR3 coding DNA: TGCAGCGTGATCGGGACTACCAACATCCGCAATGAGCAGTTCTTC.

In its sample, this clonotype was seen a few times. This sequence joins TRBV11-2 and TRBJ1-1; unclear D gene. The length of the CDR3 is 14 residues. Germline V gene sequence: CDR1 SGHAT, CDR2 FQNNGV. Trimming removed 3 bases from V and 2 bases from J, with 10 bases in between. CDR3 sequence reads: CASSLASSNTEAFF. CDR3 bases: TGTGCCAGCAGCTTGGCGTCCTCAAACACTGAAGCTTTCTTT.